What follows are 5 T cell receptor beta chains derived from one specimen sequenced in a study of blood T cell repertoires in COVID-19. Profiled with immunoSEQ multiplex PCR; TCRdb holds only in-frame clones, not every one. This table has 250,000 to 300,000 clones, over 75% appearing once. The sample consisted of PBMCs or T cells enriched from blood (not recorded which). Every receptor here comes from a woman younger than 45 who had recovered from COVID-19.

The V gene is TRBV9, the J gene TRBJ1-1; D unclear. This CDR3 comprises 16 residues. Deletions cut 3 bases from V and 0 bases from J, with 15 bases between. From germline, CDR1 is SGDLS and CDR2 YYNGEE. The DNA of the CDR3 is TGTGCCAGCAGCGAGAGGGAGGGAGATATGAACACTGAAGCTTTCTTT. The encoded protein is CASSEREGDMNTEAFF. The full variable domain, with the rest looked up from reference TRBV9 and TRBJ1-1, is DSGVTQTPKHLITATGQRVTLRCSPRSGDLSVYWYQQSLDQGLQFLIQYYNGEERAKGNILERFSAQQFPDLHSELNLSSLELGDSALYFCASSEREGDMNTEAFFGQGTRLTVV.

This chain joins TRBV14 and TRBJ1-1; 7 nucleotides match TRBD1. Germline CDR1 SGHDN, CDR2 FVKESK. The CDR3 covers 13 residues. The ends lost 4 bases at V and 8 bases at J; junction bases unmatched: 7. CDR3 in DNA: TGTGCCAGCAGCCCCAGACAGGGCGGGGAAGCTTTCTTT. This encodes CASSPRQGGEAFF.

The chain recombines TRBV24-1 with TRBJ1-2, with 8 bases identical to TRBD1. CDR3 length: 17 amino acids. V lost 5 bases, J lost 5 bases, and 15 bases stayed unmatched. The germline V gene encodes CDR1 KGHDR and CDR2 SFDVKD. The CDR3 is CATSATGGASGMYGYTF. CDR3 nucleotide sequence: TGTGCCACCAGTGCCACAGGGGGAGCCTCCGGTATGTATGGCTACACCTTC.

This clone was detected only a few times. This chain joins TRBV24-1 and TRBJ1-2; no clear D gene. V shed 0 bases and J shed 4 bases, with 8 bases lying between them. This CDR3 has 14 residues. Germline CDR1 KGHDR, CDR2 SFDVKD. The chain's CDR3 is CATSDLTTSYGYTF. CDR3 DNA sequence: TGTGCCACCAGTGATTTGACTACATCCTATGGCTACACCTTC.

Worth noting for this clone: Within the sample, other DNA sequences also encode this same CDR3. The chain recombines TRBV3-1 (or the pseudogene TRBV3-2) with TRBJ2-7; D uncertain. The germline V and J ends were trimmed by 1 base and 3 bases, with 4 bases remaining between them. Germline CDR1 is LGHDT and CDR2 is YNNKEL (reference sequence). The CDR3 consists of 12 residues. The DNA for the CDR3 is TGTGCCAGCAGCCAAGGAGTCTACGAGCAGTACTTC. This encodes CASSQGVYEQYF.